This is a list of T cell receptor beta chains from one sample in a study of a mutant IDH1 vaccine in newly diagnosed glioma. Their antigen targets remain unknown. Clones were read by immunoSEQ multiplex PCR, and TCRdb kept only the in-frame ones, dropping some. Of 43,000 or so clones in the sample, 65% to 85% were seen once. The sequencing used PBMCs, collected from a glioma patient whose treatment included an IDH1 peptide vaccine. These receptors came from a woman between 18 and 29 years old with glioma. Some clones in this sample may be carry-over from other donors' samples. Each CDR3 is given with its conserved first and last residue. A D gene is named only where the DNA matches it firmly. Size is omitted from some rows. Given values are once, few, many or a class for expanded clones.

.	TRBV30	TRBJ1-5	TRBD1	CAWSSTGSQPQHF	TGTGCCTGGAGTTCGACAGGGAGCCAGCCCCAGCATTTT
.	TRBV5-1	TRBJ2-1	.	CASSQVSYNEQFF	TGCGCCAGCAGCCAAGTGTCCTACAATGAGCAGTTCTTC
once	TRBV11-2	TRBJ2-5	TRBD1	CASSPYWTGGGQETQYF	TGTGCCAGCAGCCCCTACTGGACAGGGGGAGGCCAAGAGACCCAGTACTTC
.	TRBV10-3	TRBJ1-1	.	CAISESLASDTEAFF	TGTGCCATCAGTGAGTCGCTGGCATCGGACACTGAAGCTTTCTTT
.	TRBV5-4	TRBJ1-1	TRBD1	CASSLFGKTGGTEAFF	TGTGCCAGCAGCTTGTTCGGGAAGACAGGGGGCACTGAAGCTTTCTTT
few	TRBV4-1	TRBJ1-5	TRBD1	CASSQDGQGGSNQPQHF	TGCGCCAGCAGCCAAGATGGACAGGGTGGCAGCAATCAGCCCCAGCATTTT
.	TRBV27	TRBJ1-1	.	CASSAEGEPNTEAFF	TGTGCCAGCAGCGCAGAGGGGGAACCGAACACTGAAGCTTTCTTT
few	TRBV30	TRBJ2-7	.	CAWKQAYEQYF	TGTGCCTGGAAACAAGCTTACGAGCAGTACTTC
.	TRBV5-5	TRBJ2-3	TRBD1	CASSLFGQGPTDTQYF	TGTGCCAGCAGCTTGTTCGGACAGGGGCCCACAGATACGCAGTATTTT
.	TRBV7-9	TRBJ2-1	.	CASSLVSSGLTFF	TGTGCCAGCAGCTTAGTATCCAGCGGCCTCACGTTCTTC
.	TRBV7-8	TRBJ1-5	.	CASSLGSGNNQPQHF	TGTGCCAGCAGCTTAGGGTCAGGGAACAATCAGCCCCAGCATTTT
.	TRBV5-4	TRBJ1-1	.	CASSYVRGPNTEAFF	TGTGCCAGCAGCTACGTCCGAGGGCCGAACACTGAAGCTTTCTTT
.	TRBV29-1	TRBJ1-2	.	CSVETGSNYGYTF	TGCAGCGTTGAAACAGGATCTAACTATGGCTACACCTTC
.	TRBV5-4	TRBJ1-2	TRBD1	CASSPGQGHHYGYTF	TGTGCCAGCAGCCCCGGACAGGGCCACCACTATGGCTACACCTTC
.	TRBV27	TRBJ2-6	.	CASSSSQWGRGSPGANVLTF	TGTGCCAGCAGTTCGTCCCAATGGGGAAGGGGGAGCCCTGGGGCCAACGTCCTGACTTTC
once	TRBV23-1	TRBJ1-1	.	CASSPGGGDTEAFF	TGCGCCAGCAGTCCCGGGGGCGGGGACACTGAAGCTTTCTTT
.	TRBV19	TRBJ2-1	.	CASNGAGNEQFF	TGTGCCAGTAACGGGGCCGGCAATGAGCAGTTCTTC
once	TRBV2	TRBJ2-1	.	CASSRSARSYNEQFF	TGTGCCAGCAGTCGTAGCGCACGCTCCTACAATGAGCAGTTCTTC
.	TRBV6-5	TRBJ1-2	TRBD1	CASSYSGQGGGYTF	TGTGCCAGCAGTTACTCGGGACAGGGGGGTGGCTACACCTTC
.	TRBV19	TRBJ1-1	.	CASMGGTEAFF	TGTGCCAGTATGGGGGGGACTGAAGCTTTCTTT
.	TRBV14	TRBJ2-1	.	CASSQAITYNEQFF	TGTGCCAGCAGCCAAGCGATTACCTACAATGAGCAGTTCTTC
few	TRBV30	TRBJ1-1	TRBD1	CAWGQGSGTEAFF	TGTGCCTGGGGACAGGGGAGCGGCACTGAAGCTTTCTTT
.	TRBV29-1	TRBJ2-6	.	CSVDTGANVLTF	TGCAGCGTTGATACTGGGGCCAACGTCCTGACTTTC
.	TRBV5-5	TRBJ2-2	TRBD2	CASSRRVGGGANTGELFF	TGTGCCAGCAGCCGACGTGTCGGCGGGGGAGCGAACACCGGGGAGCTGTTTTTT
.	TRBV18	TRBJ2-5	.	CASSPDWVETQYF	TGTGCCAGCTCACCCGATTGGGTCGAGACCCAGTACTTC
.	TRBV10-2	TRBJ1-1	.	CASGQFQTEAFF	TGCGCCAGCGGTCAGTTTCAAACTGAAGCTTTCTTT
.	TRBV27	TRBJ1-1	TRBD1	CASSLKGTGGRGTEAFF	TGTGCCAGCAGTTTAAAGGGGACAGGGGGCCGTGGCACTGAAGCTTTCTTT
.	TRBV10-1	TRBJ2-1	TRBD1	CASSPLRLTGGPASYNEQFF	TGCGCCAGCAGTCCCCTTAGGTTGACAGGGGGGCCGGCCTCGTACAATGAGCAGTTCTTC
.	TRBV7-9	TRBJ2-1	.	CASSGSSASSYNEQFF	TGTGCCAGCAGCGGGAGCTCCGCGAGCTCCTACAATGAGCAGTTCTTC
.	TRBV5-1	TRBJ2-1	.	CASSLVLAGPNNEQFF	TGCGCCAGCAGCTTGGTGTTGGCGGGCCCTAACAATGAGCAGTTCTTC
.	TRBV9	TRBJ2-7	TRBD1	CASSAGQVYEQYF	TGTGCCAGCAGCGCCGGACAGGTCTACGAGCAGTACTTC
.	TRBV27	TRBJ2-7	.	CASRPLGQSYEQYF	TGTGCCAGCAGACCCCTTGGACAGTCCTACGAGCAGTACTTC
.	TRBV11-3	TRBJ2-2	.	CASSSIHTGELFF	TGTGCCAGCAGCTCCATCCACACCGGGGAGCTGTTTTTT
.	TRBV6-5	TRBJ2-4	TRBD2	CASSAGAQPGIQYF	TGTGCCAGCAGTGCGGGAGCCCAACCGGGGATTCAGTACTTC
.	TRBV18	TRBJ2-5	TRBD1	CASSLSTGGLQETQYF	TGTGCCAGCTCACTCTCGACAGGGGGGCTCCAAGAGACCCAGTACTTC
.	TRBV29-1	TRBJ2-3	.	CSVQREGFLVF	TGCAGCGTTCAGAGAGAGGGTTTTTTAGTATTT
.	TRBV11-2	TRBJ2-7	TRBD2	CASSLGEIAGGVYEQYF	TGTGCCAGCAGCTTAGGCGAAATCGCGGGGGGCGTTTACGAGCAGTACTTC
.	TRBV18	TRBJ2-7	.	CASSTQPGAAEQYF	TGTGCCAGCTCAACGCAACCGGGGGCGGCCGAGCAGTACTTC
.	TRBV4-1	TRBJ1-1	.	CASSQGHLNTEAFF	TGCGCCAGCAGCCAAGGGCATCTGAACACTGAAGCTTTCTTT
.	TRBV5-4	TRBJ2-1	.	CASRDGRFLSAGEQFF	TGTGCCAGCAGGGATGGGAGGTTCCTCTCCGCAGGAGAGCAGTTCTTC
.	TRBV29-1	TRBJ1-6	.	CSVGSDGNSPLHF	TGCAGCGTTGGGTCAGACGGTAATTCACCCCTCCACTTT
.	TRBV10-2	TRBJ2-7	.	CASSGSASYEQYF	TGCGCCAGCAGTGGGTCGGCCTCCTACGAGCAGTACTTC
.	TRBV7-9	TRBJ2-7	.	CASSLLNGRSVVQYF	TGTGCCAGCAGCCTTCTTAATGGGCGTAGCGTTGTGCAGTACTTC
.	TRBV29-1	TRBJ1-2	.	CSDTGWGFYGYTF	TGCAGCGACACAGGATGGGGGTTCTATGGCTACACCTTC
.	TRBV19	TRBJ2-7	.	CASTGTADEQYF	TGTGCCAGTACCGGTACCGCCGACGAGCAGTACTTC
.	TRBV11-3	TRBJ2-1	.	CASSLVLGHNEQFF	TGTGCCAGCAGCTTAGTGTTGGGGCACAATGAGCAGTTCTTC
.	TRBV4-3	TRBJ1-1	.	CASSGGPLGNTEAFF	TGCGCCAGCAGCGGCGGACCCCTGGGGAACACTGAAGCTTTCTTT
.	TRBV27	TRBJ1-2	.	CASSPVDSSYYGYTF	TGTGCCAGCAGCCCCGTAGACAGCTCTTACTATGGCTACACCTTC
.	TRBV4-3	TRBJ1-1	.	CASSQWSGAPNTEAFF	TGCGCCAGCAGCCAATGGTCCGGGGCCCCGAACACTGAAGCTTTCTTT
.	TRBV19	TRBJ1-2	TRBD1	CASSTSGTGKGYTF	TGTGCCAGTAGTACCTCCGGGACAGGGAAAGGCTACACCTTC
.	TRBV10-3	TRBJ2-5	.	CAISESETQYF	TGTGCCATCAGTGAGTCCGAGACCCAGTACTTC
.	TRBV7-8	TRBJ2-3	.	CASSLVGGYTDTQYF	TGTGCCAGCAGCTTAGTAGGCGGGTACACAGATACGCAGTATTTT
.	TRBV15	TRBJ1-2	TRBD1	CATSSPSSGTGDLGGISYTF	TGTGCCACCAGCAGTCCCTCCTCCGGGACAGGGGATTTGGGGGGGATCAGCTACACCTTC
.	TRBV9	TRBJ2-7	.	CASSPRTGGTYEQYF	TGTGCCAGCAGCCCGCGGACTGGGGGGACCTACGAGCAGTACTTC
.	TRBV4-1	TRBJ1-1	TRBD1	CASSQATGDEAFF	TGCGCCAGCAGCCAAGCCACAGGGGATGAAGCTTTCTTT
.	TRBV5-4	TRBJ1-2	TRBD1	CASSRGYNRGQTNYGYTF	TGTGCCAGCAGCCGTGGTTACAATCGGGGACAGACTAACTATGGCTACACCTTC
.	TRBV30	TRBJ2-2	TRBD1	CAWKETGWAGELFF	TGTGCCTGGAAGGAGACAGGGTGGGCCGGGGAGCTGTTTTTT
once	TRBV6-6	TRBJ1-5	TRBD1	CASSGGTGWEHF	TGTGCCAGCAGCGGAGGGACAGGGTGGGAGCATTTT
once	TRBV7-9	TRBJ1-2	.	CASSQKQTFRGSGYTF	TGTGCCAGCAGCCAAAAGCAGACCTTCAGGGGAAGTGGCTACACCTTC